The 25 T cell receptor beta chains in this list originate from one sample, sequenced in a study of cytomegalovirus exposure and HLA in healthy donors. Use of 60 Vbeta and 13 Jbeta primers characterized the PCR. Data came from immunoSEQ multiplex PCR; TCRdb stores just in-frame clones and leaves some out. This sample's clone table lists 40,000 or so clones. Sequenced material: PBMCs. The receptors derive from a male donor in good health and CMV-seronegative.

This sequence joins TRBV5-1 and TRBJ1-4; 7 positions match TRBD1. Germline assignment: CDR1 SGHRS and CDR2 YFSETQ. CDR3 size: 14 residues. Trimming took 4 bases from V and 5 from J; bases not matched to a gene: 5. Written as DNA, the CDR3 is TGCGCCAGCAGCATGGGACAGACAAATGAAAAACTGTTTTTT. It specifies CASSMGQTNEKLFF.

This chain uses TRBV6-5 with TRBJ1-1; D is perhaps TRBD1 (5 bases). The CDR3 extends over 12 amino acids. V lost 6 bases and J 12 bases, leaving 17 bases between the germline ends. Germline CDR1 MNHEY, CDR2 SVGAGI. The CDR3 here is CASSYRKGMSFF. Written as DNA, the CDR3 is TGTGCCAGCAGCTACAGGAAGGGGATGTCTTTCTTT.

This chain links TRBV5-1 with TRBJ1-2; the D is unclear. CDR3 length: 14 amino acids. Looked up from germline, CDR1 is SGHRS and CDR2 is YFSETQ. Trimming stripped 3 bases from V and 4 bases from J, with 13 bases between. The CDR3 loop reads CASSSAGSIYGYTF. The CDR3 DNA is TGCGCCAGCAGCTCGGCCGGGTCCATCTATGGCTACACCTTC.

Written as DNA, the CDR3 is TGTGCCAGCAGCTCGACAGGGGGCTTGGGTGGCTACACCTTC. The encoded protein is CASSSTGGLGGYTF. The chain links TRBV7-8 to TRBJ1-2, with 10 nucleotides matching TRBD1. V shed 4 bases and J 7 bases; nucleotides not matched to a gene: 6. The CDR3 covers 14 residues. Germline assignment: CDR1 SGHVS and CDR2 FQNEAQ.

This chain joins TRBV6-5 and TRBJ1-5; D not resolved. The germline CDR1 and CDR2 sequences are MNHEY and SVGAGI. This CDR3 region has 13 residues. The V and J ends lost 5 bases and 4 bases respectively, with 9 bases between them. DNA of the CDR3: TGTGCCAGCAGTGTAGGAGAAAATCAGCCCCAGCATTTT. It yields the protein CASSVGENQPQHF.

This chain joins TRBV7-9 and TRBJ2-2; D perhaps matches TRBD2 (5 bases). V was pared by 6 bases and J by 7 bases, with 15 bases between. CDR1 and CDR2 from the germline V gene are SEHNR and FQNEAQ (reference sequence). The CDR3 covers 14 residues. For the CDR3, the DNA is TGTGCCAGCAGTCTCAAGAGGGCTGACGGGGAGCTGTTTTTT. The encoded protein is CASSLKRADGELFF.

Here the CDR3 DNA reads TGTGCCACCAGCCGCGACAGGGGAGAGACCCAGTACTTC. This sequence encodes CATSRDRGETQYF. The chain links TRBV15 to TRBJ2-5, with 8 bases that match TRBD1. The ends lost 5 bases at V and 4 bases at J; junction bases unmatched: 3. This CDR3 comprises 13 residues. Germline V gene lookup returns CDR1 LNHNV and CDR2 YYDKDF (reference sequence).

V usage is TRBV11-2 and J usage is TRBJ2-5; TRBD2 might be the D (6 bases). The V gene lost 2 bases and the J gene lost 5 bases, with 9 bases spanning the gap. From germline, CDR1 is SGHAT and CDR2 FQNNGV. This CDR3 is 13 amino acids long. The CDR3 loop is CASSLFRGETQYF. For the CDR3, the DNA is TGTGCCAGCAGCTTATTCCGGGGGGAGACCCAGTACTTC.

The V call is TRBV15, the J call TRBJ1-3, with 7 nucleotides matching TRBD1. Germline V CDR1 and CDR2: LNHNV, YYDKDF (reference sequence). The CDR3 covers 15 residues. With V trimmed by 5 bases and J by 4 bases, 8 bases remained unmatched. The CDR3 reads CATSGGRTGGNTIYF. As DNA, the CDR3 is TGTGCCACCAGCGGGGGTCGGACAGGCGGAAACACCATATATTTT. The whole variable domain, filled in from reference TRBV15 and TRBJ1-3, reads DAMVIQNPRYQVTQFGKPVTLSCSQTLNHNVMYWYQQKSSQAPKLLFHYYDKDFNNEADTPDNFQSRRPNTSFCFLDIRSPGLGDTAMYLCATSGGRTGGNTIYFGEGSWLTVV.

The chain carries TRBV10-3 and TRBJ1-5; unclear D gene. Trimming removed 2 bases at V and 0 bases at J, with 8 bases between. This CDR3 region has 15 residues. CDR1 and CDR2 from the germline V gene are ENHRY and SYGVKD. CDR3 residues: CAISEEGYSNQPQHF. CDR3 sequence (DNA): TGTGCCATCAGTGAGGAGGGCTATAGCAATCAGCCCCAGCATTTT.

The rearrangement uses TRBV5-8 and TRBJ1-2; 7 nucleotides match TRBD1. Per germline, CDR1 SGHTS and CDR2 YDEGEE. Unmatched junction bases numbered 4, after V lost 2 bases and J lost 6 bases. This CDR3 is 13 amino acids long. CDR3 DNA: TGTGCCAGCAGCTTTTTAGGGGGCAATGGCTACACCTTC. Its translation: CASSFLGGNGYTF.

This rearrangement joins TRBV5-8 to TRBJ2-1; tentatively, D is TRBD2 (7 bases). The length of the CDR3 is 15 residues. The germline V gene has CDR1 SGHTS and CDR2 YDEGEE. Trimming cost V 2 bases and J 0 bases, with 9 bases left between them. CDR3 protein: CASSFGGPSYNEQFF. CDR3 DNA: TGTGCCAGCAGCTTCGGGGGGCCCTCCTACAATGAGCAGTTCTTC.

This sequence joins TRBV5-1 and TRBJ2-3; 15 bases match TRBD2. V shed 4 bases and J 7 bases; nucleotides not matched to a gene: 13. This CDR3 has 18 amino acids. Germline lookup yields CDR1 SGHRS and CDR2 YFSETQ. This chain's CDR3 is CASSHHHAGLAGGYTQYF. The CDR3, as DNA: TGCGCCAGCAGCCACCACCACGCTGGACTAGCGGGGGGGTATACGCAGTATTTT.

The chain employs TRBV9 and TRBJ2-2, with D possibly matching TRBD2 (6 bases). The CDR3 covers 14 residues. The V end lost 2 bases, the J end lost 7 bases, and 12 bases lay between the germline ends. CDR1 is SGDLS and CDR2 is YYNGEE in the germline V gene. CDR3 protein: CASSVGGYGGELFF. The CDR3 bases are TGTGCCAGCAGCGTTGGAGGGTATGGCGGGGAGCTGTTTTTT.

V gene TRBV9 combines with J gene TRBJ1-2; 8 bases fit TRBD1. This CDR3 spans 14 amino acids. Germline-derived CDR1 and CDR2 are SGDLS and YYNGEE. Trimming took 0 bases from V and 7 from J; bases not matched to a gene: 5. CDR3 sequence reads: CASSVVRGRGGYTF. In nucleotides, the CDR3 is TGTGCCAGCAGCGTAGTCAGGGGGCGAGGTGGCTACACCTTC. Full variable domain (rest looked up from reference TRBV9 and TRBJ1-2): DSGVTQTPKHLITATGQRVTLRCSPRSGDLSVYWYQQSLDQGLQFLIQYYNGEERAKGNILERFSAQQFPDLHSELNLSSLELGDSALYFCASSVVRGRGGYTFGSGTRLTVV.

The chain recombines TRBV6-4 with TRBJ1-1, with D unclear. Germline CDR1 is MRHNA and CDR2 is SNTAGT. V lost 0 bases, J lost 4 bases, and 12 bases lay in between. The CDR3 length is 15 residues. Written as DNA, the CDR3 is TGTGCCAGCAGTGACTCTAGGGCGGGCATCACTGAAGCTTTCTTT. It translates to CASSDSRAGITEAFF.

This chain joins TRBV9 and TRBJ1-1; D call uncertain. The CDR3 consists of 14 residues. Germline V gene lookup returns CDR1 SGDLS and CDR2 YYNGEE. Trimming stripped 5 bases from V and 6 bases from J, with 17 bases between. The CDR3 coding sequence is TGTGCCAGCAGTGGAGGGCGCAGGCCCTCTGAAGCTTTCTTT. Amino acids: CASSGGRRPSEAFF.

This chain joins TRBV9 and TRBJ1-2; D remains ambiguous. Trimming cost V 0 bases and J 8 bases, with 11 bases left between them. CDR1 is SGDLS and CDR2 is YYNGEE in the germline V gene. The CDR3 is 13 amino acids. CDR3 in amino acids: CASSVGRLGGYTF. CDR3 bases: TGTGCCAGCAGCGTAGGCAGGCTTGGGGGCTACACCTTC.

The chain uses TRBV5-6 and TRBJ2-7, with D perhaps matching TRBD1 (5 bases). CDR3 size: 13 residues. Germline assignment: CDR1 SGHDT and CDR2 YYEEEE. Trimming left V 1 base short and J 6 bases short, with 11 bases between. The DNA for the CDR3 is TGTGCCAGCAGCTTGTACGGACAAGCCGAGCAGTACTTC. Its protein product is CASSLYGQAEQYF. Full variable domain (missing parts from reference TRBV5-6 and TRBJ2-7): DAGVTQSPTHLIKTRGQQVTLRCSPKSGHDTVSWYQQALGQGPQFIFQYYEEEERQRGNFPDRFSGHQFPNYSSELNVNALLLGDSALYLCASSLYGQAEQYFGPGTRLTVT.

V gene TRBV6-1 combines with J gene TRBJ2-7; 7 positions match TRBD1. V lost 4 bases and J lost 2; bases outside the gene matches: 8. The CDR3 has 15 amino acids. The germline V gene has CDR1 MNHNS and CDR2 SASEGT. The CDR3 sequence: CASSVYPQGTYEQYF. In DNA, the CDR3 is TGTGCCAGCAGTGTTTACCCACAGGGGACCTACGAGCAGTACTTC.

Concerning this clone: An end of the junction does not agree with germline; a read error may underlie this. V is TRBV18 and J is TRBJ2-5, with TRBD1 identical over 8 bases. Looked up from germline, CDR1 is KGHSH and CDR2 is LQKENI. The CDR3 contains 14 residues. The chain's CDR3 is CASSGQGVKEAQYF. The CDR3 DNA reads as TGTGCCAGCTCAGGACAGGGCGTAAAAGAGGCCCAGTACTTC.

The rearrangement joins TRBV6-1 to TRBJ2-3; TRBD2 aligns across 9 bases. Germline V gene sequence: CDR1 MNHNS, CDR2 SASEGT. The CDR3 runs 15 residues. Trimming removed 0 bases from V and 4 bases from J; junction bases left unmatched: 2. CDR3 protein: CASSEARGGADTQYF. CDR3 nucleotides: TGTGCCAGCAGTGAAGCTCGCGGGGGGGCAGATACGCAGTATTTT.

This chain joins TRBV2 and TRBJ1-5; 9 bases are shared with TRBD1. CDR3 length equals 16 residues. Losses at the gene ends were 7 bases for V and 0 bases for J; bases not matched to a gene: 7. From germline, CDR1 is SNHLY and CDR2 FYNNEI. The CDR3 DNA is TGTGCCAGCACCAAGGACAGGGGTATTAGCAATCAGCCCCAGCATTTT. It codes for CASTKDRGISNQPQHF. The full variable domain, with the rest looked up from reference TRBV2 and TRBJ1-5, is EPEVTQTPSHQVTQMGQEVILRCVPISNHLYFYWYRQILGQKVEFLVSFYNNEISEKSEIFDDQFSVERPDGSNFTLKIRSTKLEDSAMYFCASTKDRGISNQPQHFGDGTRLSIL.

This chain uses TRBV2 with TRBJ1-5; D remains unclear. Germline values: CDR1 SNHLY, CDR2 FYNNEI. The ends were cut back, 5 bases at V and 0 bases at J, with 11 bases in the middle. The CDR3 has 15 amino acids. Here the CDR3 DNA reads TGTGCCAGCAGTCCTCTCGGGTCTAGCAATCAGCCCCAGCATTTT. The encoded protein is CASSPLGSSNQPQHF. The complete variable domain, with remaining parts taken from reference TRBV2 and TRBJ1-5, reads EPEVTQTPSHQVTQMGQEVILRCVPISNHLYFYWYRQILGQKVEFLVSFYNNEISEKSEIFDDQFSVERPDGSNFTLKIRSTKLEDSAMYFCASSPLGSSNQPQHFGDGTRLSIL.

The chain recombines TRBV5-1 with TRBJ1-1, with a weak D call TRBD1 (5 bases). CDR3 length equals 12 residues. Germline V gene data show CDR1 as SGHRS and CDR2 as YFSETQ. V dropped 5 bases and J dropped 2 bases, with 7 bases sitting between them. CDR3 DNA sequence: TGCGCCAGCAGTGACAGAAACACTGAAGCTTTCTTT. Its translation: CASSDRNTEAFF. Drawing the rest from reference TRBV5-1 and TRBJ1-1, the complete variable domain is KAGVTQTPRYLIKTRGQQVTLSCSPISGHRSVSWYQQTPGQGLQFLFEYFSETQRNKGNFPGRFSGRQFSNSRSEMNVSTLELGDSALYLCASSDRNTEAFFGQGTRLTVV.